Sequencing of this T cell receptor beta chain was carried out in a study of cytomegalovirus exposure and HLA in healthy donors. Study-wide background: A subsequent analysis stated that the 110 or so validation repertoires were run on the same platform as the roughly 620 first-cohort repertoires.

Data came from immunoSEQ multiplex PCR; TCRdb stores just in-frame clones and leaves some out. The sample holds under 200,000 clones, approximately 96% seen once. Whole-study results and caveats: It was confirmed in vitro that a few of the CMV-associated chains were specific for CMV antigens.

The validation cohort, a group of some 120 subjects, included the donors and was separate from the roughly 670-subject first cohort. The CDR3 has 15 residues. V was cut by 1 base and J by 4 bases, with 12 bases left in between. Germline CDR1 LGHNA, CDR2 YSLEER. About this clone: Its antigen is currently unknown.

The receptor comes from a woman aged 18-29 years in good health and CMV-seronegative. V usage is TRBV4-3 and J usage is TRBJ2-3; tentatively, D is TRBD1 (7 bases). Sequencing was carried out using PBMCs. The CDR3 is CASSQVDREADTQYF. CDR3 sequence (DNA): TGCGCCAGCAGCCAAGTAGACAGGGAGGCAGATACGCAGTATTTT.